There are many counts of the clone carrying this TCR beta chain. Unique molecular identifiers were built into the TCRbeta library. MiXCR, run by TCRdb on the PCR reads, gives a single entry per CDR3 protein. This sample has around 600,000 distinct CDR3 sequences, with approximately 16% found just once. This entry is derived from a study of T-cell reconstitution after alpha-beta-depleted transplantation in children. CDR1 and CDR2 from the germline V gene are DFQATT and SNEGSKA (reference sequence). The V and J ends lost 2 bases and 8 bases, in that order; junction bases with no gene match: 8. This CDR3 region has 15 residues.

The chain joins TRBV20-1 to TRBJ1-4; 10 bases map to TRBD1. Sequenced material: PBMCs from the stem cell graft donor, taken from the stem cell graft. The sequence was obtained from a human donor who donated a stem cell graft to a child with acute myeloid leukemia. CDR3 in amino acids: CSARTPGQGTEKLFF. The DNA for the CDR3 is TGCAGTGCTAGAACGCCGGGACAGGGGACGGAAAAACTGTTTTTT.